This is a list of T cell receptor beta chains from one sample in a study of cytomegalovirus exposure and HLA in healthy donors. The repertoire was sequenced with immunoSEQ multiplex PCR; TCRdb's copy has only in-frame clones and lacks some. This repertoire shows 160,000 or so clones, around 80% found once; its top ten account for roughly 1.9%. Sequencing input: PBMCs. The receptors were gathered from a middle-aged man in good health and CMV-seronegative. Each CDR3 is given with its conserved first and last residue. D genes are given only for firm matches. Size values are once, few and many counts, or a class for expanded clones, and some rows have none.

j_call: TRBJ2-5
v_call: TRBV10-3
clone_size: once
d_call: TRBD2
cdr3_aa: CAISGRAGGPGETQYF
cdr3_nt: TGTGCCATCAGTGGGCGAGCGGGAGGGCCGGGAGAGACCCAGTACTTC

j_call: TRBJ2-1
v_call: TRBV16
clone_size: few
d_call: NA
cdr3_aa: CASSQLVNEQFF
cdr3_nt: TGTGCCAGCAGCCAACTTGTCAATGAGCAGTTCTTC

j_call: TRBJ2-7
v_call: TRBV2
clone_size: NA
d_call: TRBD1
cdr3_aa: CASIPPMTGTYEQYF
cdr3_nt: TGTGCCAGCATCCCTCCTATGACAGGGACCTACGAGCAGTACTTC

j_call: TRBJ2-1
v_call: TRBV6-5
clone_size: NA
d_call: NA
cdr3_aa: CASRTGINEQFF
cdr3_nt: TGTGCCAGCAGAACAGGGATCAATGAGCAGTTCTTC

j_call: TRBJ2-1
v_call: TRBV27
clone_size: NA
d_call: TRBD2
cdr3_aa: CASHSIAGYNEQFF
cdr3_nt: TGTGCCAGCCATTCAATAGCGGGATACAATGAGCAGTTCTTC

j_call: TRBJ2-4
v_call: TRBV9
clone_size: few
d_call: TRBD2
cdr3_aa: CASSVTAGEPNIQYF
cdr3_nt: TGTGCCAGCAGCGTAACGGCGGGAGAGCCGAACATTCAGTACTTC

j_call: TRBJ1-3
v_call: TRBV6-6
clone_size: NA
d_call: NA
cdr3_aa: CVLYSPGNTIYF
cdr3_nt: TGTGTCCTTTACAGTCCTGGAAACACCATATATTTT

j_call: TRBJ2-7
v_call: TRBV11-2
clone_size: NA
d_call: TRBD1
cdr3_aa: CASSHTGAYEQYF
cdr3_nt: TGTGCCAGCAGTCACACAGGGGCCTACGAGCAGTACTTC

j_call: TRBJ2-7
v_call: TRBV11-2
clone_size: NA
d_call: NA
cdr3_aa: CASSLDQGSREQYF
cdr3_nt: TGTGCCAGCAGCTTAGATCAGGGATCTCGGGAGCAGTACTTC

j_call: TRBJ1-4
v_call: TRBV10-3
clone_size: once
d_call: TRBD1
cdr3_aa: CAISPDRGRPGEKLFF
cdr3_nt: TGTGCCATCTCCCCCGACAGGGGGCGCCCCGGGGAAAAACTGTTTTTT

j_call: TRBJ1-4
v_call: TRBV28
clone_size: NA
d_call: TRBD1
cdr3_aa: CASMPAGTGNEKLFF
cdr3_nt: TGTGCCAGCATGCCAGCTGGGACAGGGAATGAAAAACTGTTTTTT

j_call: TRBJ2-1
v_call: TRBV27
clone_size: few
d_call: TRBD1
cdr3_aa: CASRSGGAYESNEQFF
cdr3_nt: TGTGCCAGCAGGTCAGGGGGCGCTTATGAAAGCAATGAGCAGTTCTTC

j_call: TRBJ1-1
v_call: TRBV5-1
clone_size: NA
d_call: TRBD1
cdr3_aa: CASSQQGAFSEAFF
cdr3_nt: TGCGCCAGCAGCCAACAGGGGGCTTTCTCTGAAGCTTTCTTT

j_call: TRBJ2-7
v_call: TRBV5-1
clone_size: NA
d_call: NA
cdr3_aa: CASSLDLAHAYEQYF
cdr3_nt: TGCGCCAGCAGCTTGGACCTAGCGCATGCCTACGAGCAGTACTTC

j_call: TRBJ2-1
v_call: TRBV28
clone_size: NA
d_call: TRBD2
cdr3_aa: CASSRLAGDNEQFF
cdr3_nt: TGTGCCAGCAGTCGGCTAGCGGGAGACAATGAGCAGTTCTTC

j_call: TRBJ2-4
v_call: TRBV10-3
clone_size: once
d_call: NA
cdr3_aa: CAISESKGPGDSQYF
cdr3_nt: TGTGCCATCAGTGAGTCTAAAGGCCCGGGGGACAGTCAGTACTTC

j_call: TRBJ2-7
v_call: TRBV2
clone_size: NA
d_call: NA
cdr3_aa: CASRRDLREQYF
cdr3_nt: TGTGCCAGCAGGCGGGATCTAAGGGAGCAGTACTTC

j_call: TRBJ1-2
v_call: TRBV5-1
clone_size: NA
d_call: NA
cdr3_aa: CASSLAHGLGANYGYTF
cdr3_nt: TGCGCCAGCAGCTTGGCACACGGACTCGGGGCTAACTATGGCTACACCTTC

j_call: TRBJ2-2
v_call: TRBV5-6
clone_size: NA
d_call: NA
cdr3_aa: CASSLVTPSSGELFF
cdr3_nt: TGTGCCAGCAGCTTGGTAACGCCTAGTAGCGGGGAGCTGTTTTTT

j_call: TRBJ2-1
v_call: TRBV28
clone_size: few
d_call: NA
cdr3_aa: CASSFISGGPYNEQFF
cdr3_nt: TGTGCCAGCAGTTTTATCTCCGGAGGCCCATACAATGAGCAGTTCTTC

j_call: TRBJ1-1
v_call: TRBV6-4
clone_size: NA
d_call: NA
cdr3_aa: CASTQQLNTEAFF
cdr3_nt: TGTGCCAGCACCCAACAACTAAACACTGAAGCTTTCTTT

j_call: TRBJ2-7
v_call: TRBV7-9
clone_size: few
d_call: NA
cdr3_aa: CSSSLVVGLQYF
cdr3_nt: TGTTCCAGCAGCTTAGTTGTTGGGCTCCAGTACTTC

j_call: TRBJ1-1
v_call: TRBV6-1
clone_size: once
d_call: TRBD1
cdr3_aa: CASSETGGATEAFF
cdr3_nt: TGTGCCAGCAGTGAAACAGGGGGCGCGACTGAAGCTTTCTTT

j_call: TRBJ2-7
v_call: TRBV4-3
clone_size: NA
d_call: NA
cdr3_aa: CASSQDRSGSYEQYF
cdr3_nt: TGCGCCAGCAGCCAAGATCGGAGCGGGTCCTACGAGCAGTACTTC

j_call: TRBJ2-7
v_call: TRBV4-3
clone_size: NA
d_call: TRBD2
cdr3_aa: CASSQGLAGTYEQYF
cdr3_nt: TGCGCCAGCAGCCAAGGACTAGCGGGAACCTACGAGCAGTACTTC

j_call: TRBJ2-5
v_call: TRBV5-1
clone_size: NA
d_call: TRBD2
cdr3_aa: CASSYRLAGATKETQYF
cdr3_nt: TGCGCCAGCAGCTACCGACTAGCGGGAGCAACGAAAGAGACCCAGTACTTC

j_call: TRBJ1-5
v_call: TRBV19
clone_size: NA
d_call: TRBD1
cdr3_aa: CASSGQGLSNQPQHF
cdr3_nt: TGTGCCAGTAGTGGACAGGGGCTGAGCAATCAGCCCCAGCATTTT

j_call: TRBJ2-1
v_call: TRBV19
clone_size: NA
d_call: TRBD2
cdr3_aa: CASSLAGGGEQFF
cdr3_nt: TGTGCCAGTAGTCTAGCGGGAGGTGGGGAGCAGTTCTTC

j_call: TRBJ2-7
v_call: TRBV2
clone_size: NA
d_call: TRBD2
cdr3_aa: CASRRTSGSLREQYF
cdr3_nt: TGTGCCAGCAGGAGAACTAGCGGGAGCCTTCGCGAGCAGTACTTC

j_call: TRBJ2-1
v_call: TRBV27
clone_size: NA
d_call: TRBD1
cdr3_aa: CASSILRDRGQNEQFF
cdr3_nt: TGTGCCAGCAGTATCCTCCGGGACAGGGGGCAGAATGAGCAGTTCTTC

j_call: TRBJ2-3
v_call: TRBV2
clone_size: few
d_call: TRBD2
cdr3_aa: CASRGTSGFTDTQYF
cdr3_nt: TGTGCCAGCAGAGGGACTAGCGGGTTCACAGATACGCAGTATTTT

j_call: TRBJ2-5
v_call: TRBV27
clone_size: NA
d_call: NA
cdr3_aa: CASRRGGLETQYF
cdr3_nt: TGTGCCAGCAGGAGGGGGGGGTTAGAGACCCAGTACTTC

j_call: TRBJ2-7
v_call: TRBV7-9
clone_size: NA
d_call: TRBD2
cdr3_aa: CSSSSLAGGPGEQYF
cdr3_nt: TGTTCCAGCAGCTCTTTAGCGGGAGGGCCAGGGGAGCAGTACTTC

j_call: TRBJ2-7
v_call: TRBV19
clone_size: NA
d_call: NA
cdr3_aa: CASRTGTSEQYF
cdr3_nt: TGTGCCAGTAGAACAGGGACCTCCGAGCAGTACTTC

j_call: TRBJ2-7
v_call: TRBV28
clone_size: few
d_call: TRBD2
cdr3_aa: CATFPRTSGSFEQYF
cdr3_nt: TGTGCCACATTCCCTCGGACTAGCGGGAGTTTCGAGCAGTACTTC

j_call: TRBJ2-1
v_call: TRBV28
clone_size: NA
d_call: TRBD1
cdr3_aa: CASTPGQGYNEQFF
cdr3_nt: TGTGCCAGTACCCCGGGACAGGGGTACAATGAGCAGTTCTTC

j_call: TRBJ2-7
v_call: TRBV28
clone_size: NA
d_call: NA
cdr3_aa: CASQQNSYEQYF
cdr3_nt: TGTGCCAGTCAACAGAACTCCTACGAGCAGTACTTC

j_call: TRBJ2-7
v_call: TRBV28
clone_size: few
d_call: NA
cdr3_aa: CASSAPPTGISEQYF
cdr3_nt: TGTGCCAGCAGCGCCCCCCCGACAGGCATTTCCGAGCAGTACTTC

j_call: TRBJ2-1
v_call: TRBV28
clone_size: NA
d_call: NA
cdr3_aa: CAARSGGYNEQFF
cdr3_nt: TGTGCCGCTCGGTCCGGCGGGTACAATGAGCAGTTCTTC